The clone carrying this T cell receptor (beta chain) was picked up many times. The antigen remains undetermined. This sample is part of a study of T-cell reconstitution after alpha-beta-depleted transplantation in children. Findings of the study overall: T-cell counts and diversity were attributed mostly to newly produced T cells one year after transplant. After transplant, high TCRbeta diversity at day 60 in some patients arose from surviving recipient T cells and thymic progenitors.

Preparation of the TCRbeta library was carried out with unique molecular identifiers. TCRdb reprocessed the PCR reads with MiXCR, giving one entry per CDR3 protein. The table has 550,000 to 800,000 distinct CDR3 sequences, over 10% seen once. The sequence was collected from a girl aged 2-10 years with congenital amegakaryocytic thrombocytopenia, due to receive a stem cell transplant. The source was PBMCs, collected before TCRalphabeta/CD19-depleted stem cell transplant.

DNA of the CDR3: TGTGCCAGCAGCCTAGGGAGGGGGGAGCTGTTTTTT. It codes for CASSLGRGELFF. The chain carries TRBV11-2 and TRBJ2-2; tentatively, D is TRBD2 (6 bases). The CDR3 extends over 12 amino acids. V was pared by 5 bases and J by 8 bases, with 9 bases between. Germline values: CDR1 SGHAT, CDR2 FQNNGV.